This T cell receptor beta chain comes out of a study of PD-L1 blockade in urothelial cancer. Regarding this clone: No antigen is known for it.

Findings and caveats of the study: Pretreatment TCR clonality in blood, when below the median, was predictive of better survival.

Assay used: immunoSEQ multiplex PCR; TCRdb lists only in-frame clones, some missing. The sample records roughly 84,000 clones, around 76% being singletons. Here the sequenced sample was PBMCs, taken around atezolizumab (anti-PD-L1) treatment. This TCR derives from a man aged 65 to 85 with urothelial cancer.

CDR3 in DNA: TGTGCCAGCAGCCTCGGGACAGTAAACACAGATACGCAGTATTTT. Amino acid sequence: CASSLGTVNTDTQYF. The rearrangement links TRBV5-6 to TRBJ2-3, with 7 bases lining up with TRBD1. The CDR3 contains 15 residues. Germline CDR1 is SGHDT and CDR2 is YYEEEE. The V and J ends lost 4 bases and 2 bases, in that order; junction bases with no gene match: 7.